A selection of T cell receptor beta chains follows, all from one sample in a study of blood T cell repertoires in COVID-19. Profiling relied on immunoSEQ multiplex PCR, and the TCRdb table lists in-frame clones only, not all of them. The data hold approximately 270,000 clones, with about 85% observed a single time. Sequencing used peripheral blood. The receptor source for this set is a man aged 18 to 35 with active or convalescent COVID-19. The CDR3 runs from the conserved cysteine through the conserved F or W. The D gene is left open where the match is weak. Clone size is shown for a subset of rows, as once, few, many or a class of expanded clone.

V gene	J gene	clone size	D gene	CDR3 protein	CDR3 DNA
TRBV27	TRBJ2-1	.	.	CASSLGTGWRGGTSSYNEQFF	TGTGCCAGCAGTTTAGGTACCGGATGGAGGGGGGGCACCAGCTCCTACAATGAGCAGTTCTTC
TRBV24-1	TRBJ1-5	.	.	CATQMRGNNQPQHF	TGTGCCACTCAAATGCGGGGGAACAATCAGCCCCAGCATTTT
TRBV14	TRBJ2-1	.	TRBD1	CASSQRRDSRSHNEQFF	TGTGCCAGCAGCCAGCGAAGGGACAGTCGGTCCCACAATGAGCAGTTCTTC
TRBV5-1	TRBJ2-1	.	.	CASSSGLPQFF	TGCGCCAGCAGCTCCGGACTACCGCAGTTCTTC
TRBV18	TRBJ2-1	.	.	CASSPPLLALYNEQFF	TGTGCCAGCTCACCCCCGCTGCTAGCCCTCTACAATGAGCAGTTCTTC
TRBV13	TRBJ2-2	.	TRBD2	CASLGRGPNTGELFF	TGTGCCAGCCTAGGGAGGGGTCCGAACACCGGGGAGCTGTTTTTT
TRBV9	TRBJ2-2	.	.	CASTSRTGELFF	TGTGCCAGCACGAGCCGAACCGGGGAGCTGTTTTTT
TRBV9	TRBJ2-3	.	.	CASSVDQWSVGTDTQYF	TGTGCCAGCAGCGTCGACCAATGGAGTGTGGGCACAGATACGCAGTATTTT
TRBV27	TRBJ1-4	.	.	CASSPTRGGEKLFF	TGTGCCAGCAGTCCTACTCGTGGGGGGGAAAAACTGTTTTTT
TRBV6-2/TRBV6-3	TRBJ2-5	.	TRBD1	CASSPPGRQGQETQYF	TGTGCCAGCAGCCCTCCCGGGAGACAGGGGCAAGAGACCCAGTACTTC
TRBV27	TRBJ1-4	.	.	CASSLNFRGLLKEKLFF	TGTGCCAGCAGTTTAAATTTTAGGGGCCTTCTTAAAGAAAAACTGTTTTTT
TRBV7-3	TRBJ2-1	.	.	CASSLGGAGYEQFF	TGTGCCAGCAGCTTAGGCGGGGCCGGCTATGAGCAGTTCTTC
TRBV6-2/TRBV6-3	TRBJ1-1	.	TRBD1	CASSPRDRVVGDTEAFF	TGTGCCAGCAGTCCCCGGGACAGGGTTGTCGGGGACACTGAAGCTTTCTTT
TRBV6-6	TRBJ1-2	.	.	CASSYSSLGGGYTF	TGTGCCAGCAGTTACTCGAGTTTAGGGGGTGGCTACACCTTC
TRBV2	TRBJ1-1	.	TRBD1	CASSAVAGGLGTEAFF	TGTGCCAGCAGTGCCGTGGCAGGGGGCTTGGGCACTGAAGCTTTCTTT
TRBV11-2	TRBJ1-2	.	.	CASSERGLGGYTF	TGTGCCAGCAGCGAAAGGGGCTTGGGTGGCTACACCTTC
TRBV4-3	TRBJ1-5	.	.	CASSPSSNQPQHF	TGCGCCAGCAGCCCGAGTAGCAATCAGCCCCAGCATTTT
TRBV11-3	TRBJ2-6	.	.	CASSLGAGAGANVLTF	TGTGCCAGCAGCTTAGGCGCAGGGGCTGGGGCCAACGTCCTGACTTTC
TRBV21-1	TRBJ1-2	.	.	CASSKVIGLNYGYTF	TGTGCCAGCAGCAAAGTGATTGGGCTGAACTATGGCTACACCTTC
TRBV19	TRBJ1-5	.	.	CASRADRLNQPQHF	TGTGCCAGTAGGGCCGACAGACTCAATCAGCCCCAGCATTTT
TRBV10-3	TRBJ1-2	.	TRBD1	CAIRADRAYGYTF	TGTGCCATCAGGGCCGACAGGGCTTACGGCTACACCTTC
TRBV3-1/TRBV3-2	TRBJ2-1	.	.	CASSQLEQEQFF	TGTGCCAGCAGCCAATTGGAGCAGGAGCAGTTCTTC
TRBV4-3	TRBJ1-5	.	TRBD1	CASSQVSGGSNQPQHF	TGCGCCAGCAGCCAAGTGTCAGGGGGTAGCAATCAGCCCCAGCATTTT
TRBV28	TRBJ1-6	.	.	CASSPFKGDVLNSPLHF	TGTGCCAGCAGTCCCTTTAAGGGGGACGTCTTGAATTCACCCCTCCACTTT
TRBV27	TRBJ2-4	.	.	CASSFRSGENIQYF	TGTGCCAGCAGTTTCAGGTCAGGGGAAAACATTCAGTACTTC
TRBV19	TRBJ1-5	.	TRBD1	CASSLGQGSNQPQHF	TGTGCCAGTAGCCTGGGACAGGGCAGCAATCAGCCCCAGCATTTT
TRBV6-2/TRBV6-3	TRBJ1-1	.	TRBD1	CASSYIRRRGDTEAFF	TGTGCCAGCAGTTACATCCGTCGCAGGGGGGACACTGAAGCTTTCTTT
TRBV3-1/TRBV3-2	TRBJ1-1	.	.	CASSHVSDSEAFF	TGTGCCAGCAGCCATGTGTCAGACTCTGAAGCTTTCTTT
TRBV7-2	TRBJ1-2	.	.	CASSLSSDRNYGYTF	TGTGCCAGCAGCTTATCCAGCGACAGAAACTATGGCTACACCTTC
TRBV27	TRBJ2-1	.	TRBD2	CASSFSPLADSYNEQFF	TGTGCCAGCAGTTTCTCTCCCCTAGCGGACTCCTACAATGAGCAGTTCTTC
TRBV7-2	TRBJ2-1	.	TRBD1	CASSGDRGGFNEQFF	TGTGCCAGCAGCGGGGACAGGGGCGGATTTAATGAGCAGTTCTTC
TRBV4-3	TRBJ2-1	.	.	CASSRGGLGEQFF	TGCGCCAGCAGCCGAGGTGGCTTAGGAGAGCAGTTCTTC
TRBV27	TRBJ1-6	.	.	CASSPLPRSAAANNSPLHF	TGTGCCAGCAGTCCCCTCCCCCGTTCGGCGGCAGCCAATAATTCACCCCTCCACTTT
TRBV19	TRBJ1-1	once	.	CASSFSGGLTEAFF	TGTGCCAGTAGTTTTTCGGGGGGCCTCACTGAAGCTTTCTTT
TRBV27	TRBJ1-5	.	.	CASTPRGSNQPQHF	TGTGCCAGCACCCCCCGCGGCAGCAATCAGCCCCAGCATTTT
TRBV28	TRBJ1-5	.	.	CASSLGGRGQPQHF	TGTGCCAGCAGTTTGGGGGGGCGGGGGCAGCCCCAGCATTTT
TRBV11-2	TRBJ2-7	.	.	CASSFTREPYTQYF	TGTGCCAGCAGCTTTACACGGGAACCCTATACGCAGTACTTC
TRBV9	TRBJ2-1	.	TRBD2	CASSVGGRTSSYNEQFF	TGTGCCAGCAGCGTAGGAGGGAGGACTAGCTCCTACAATGAGCAGTTCTTC
TRBV5-1	TRBJ2-3	.	.	CASSRRQEGDTQYF	TGCGCCAGCAGCAGACGACAAGAGGGAGATACGCAGTATTTT
TRBV18	TRBJ1-1	once	TRBD1	CASQPGGNTEAFF	TGTGCCAGCCAACCAGGGGGGAACACTGAAGCTTTCTTT
TRBV5-1	TRBJ1-1	few	.	CASSEAVLGTLNTEAFF	TGCGCCAGCAGCGAAGCAGTCCTGGGGACACTTAACACTGAAGCTTTCTTT
TRBV15	TRBJ2-3	.	.	CATSRDPSGGTDTQYF	TGTGCCACCAGCAGAGATCCGAGCGGAGGCACAGATACGCAGTATTTT
TRBV11-3	TRBJ2-2	.	TRBD1	CASSLGGQITGELFF	TGTGCCAGCAGCTTAGGGGGACAGATCACCGGGGAGCTGTTTTTT
TRBV5-1	TRBJ2-3	.	.	CASSLDRGLIADTQYF	TGCGCCAGCAGCTTGGATCGGGGGTTGATAGCAGATACGCAGTATTTT
TRBV6-5	TRBJ2-7	.	TRBD2	CASIRGLAFDEQYF	TGTGCCAGCATACGGGGACTAGCTTTTGACGAGCAGTACTTC
TRBV2	TRBJ1-4	.	TRBD1	CASRGDRLEKLFF	TGTGCCAGCAGGGGGGACAGACTCGAAAAACTGTTTTTT
TRBV19	TRBJ1-1	.	.	CASSIVTGHYTEAFF	TGTGCCAGTAGTATAGTTACAGGGCATTACACTGAAGCTTTCTTT
TRBV28	TRBJ2-6	.	TRBD2	CASREVGANVLTF	TGTGCCAGCCGGGAGGTCGGGGCCAACGTCCTGACTTTC
TRBV5-1	TRBJ2-1	.	TRBD1	CASSLGGTGYNEQFF	TGCGCCAGCAGCTTGGGGGGGACAGGTTACAATGAGCAGTTCTTC
TRBV4-3	TRBJ2-2	.	TRBD1	CASSRWTGGDTGELFF	TGCGCCAGCAGCCGATGGACAGGGGGCGACACCGGGGAGCTGTTTTTT